This entry is about one T cell receptor (beta chain). What it recognizes is unknown. The data derive from a study of vaccination and CD4 T cells after COVID-19. Study-level background: Each enrolled participant received a two-dose regimen of either BNT162b2 or mRNA-1273 vaccine. Spike peptides, overlapping and drawn from SARS-CoV-2, HCoV-NL63, HCoV-OC43 and HCoV-229E, were used to stimulate cells.

The Oncomine TCR Beta short-read assay was applied to DNA of cultured CD4+ T cells. TCRdb used MiXCR to reprocess the PCR reads, holding one entry per CDR3 protein. The sample has roughly 15,000 distinct CDR3 sequences; around 55% are singletons. Stated treatment: approximately 11-day PBMC culture with coronavirus spike peptide pools or control peptides (ViraFEST assay). The CDR3 runs 15 residues. Germline loops: CDR1 SGHAT, CDR2 FQNNGV. V was clipped by 5 bases and J by 4 bases; unmatched bases: 11. Broader study findings: Researchers report that a median approximately 86% of reactive clones in convalescent patients surfaced only post-vaccination. Early timepoints after natural infection were not analyzed in these convalescent patients.

The rearrangement links TRBV11-2 to TRBJ2-7; 7 bases align to TRBD2. The sample was CD4+ T cells from blood, cultured in vitro. The sequence came from a human donor who had recovered from COVID-19. The CDR3 here is CASSPFRGRGYEQYF. The CDR3 bases are TGTGCCAGCAGCCCATTCCGGGGGAGGGGATACGAGCAGTACTTC.